This TCR beta chain is from a study of T cell changes during pregnancy in multiple sclerosis. Method: immunoSEQ multiplex PCR; TCRdb's copy keeps in-frame clones and lacks some. The sample lists about 69,000 clones, around 90% occurring once. Material: CD4+ T cells from peripheral blood mononuclear cells, obtained in the third trimester of pregnancy. The clonotype comes from a female donor in good health, enrolled as a control in a pregnancy study.

This chain's CDR3 is CASSSRQSNTGELFF. Here the CDR3 DNA reads TGTGCCAGCAGCTCCCGACAGTCGAACACCGGGGAGCTGTTTTTT. The chain has TRBV5-4 and TRBJ2-2; the D gene is possibly TRBD1 (5 bases). Germline V gene lookup returns CDR1 SGHNT and CDR2 YYREEE (reference sequence). The V end was cut by 3 bases, the J end by 0 bases, with 9 bases between. The CDR3 consists of 15 residues.